The 6 T cell receptor beta chains below all came from one sample that was sequenced in a study of CD8 T cells in Susac syndrome. Reverse transcription of roughly 0.5 to 1 ug RNA was carried out with random hexamers. TCRdb re-called the immunoSEQ multiplex PCR reads through MiXCR, storing one row per CDR3 protein. Of nearly 110,000 distinct CDR3 sequences detected, roughly 95% appear once; the ten largest clones hold roughly 0.38%. Sequencing was done on a sample of CD8+ T cells from PBMCs. These receptors originate from a human donor with Susac syndrome.

This clonotype occurred once. The genes are TRBV14 and TRBJ1-4; D is unclear. Per germline, CDR1 SGHDN and CDR2 FVKESK. V dropped 0 bases and J dropped 16 bases, with 15 bases sitting between them. CDR3 length equals 13 residues. The CDR3 DNA sequence: TGTGCCAGCAGCCAAGATCTAGGTGTGCCGAGGTTTTTT. Translated, it gives CASSQDLGVPRFF.

The gene calls are TRBV5-4 and TRBJ2-3, with 11 bases identical to TRBD2. The CDR3 totals 15 residues. Germline V CDR1 and CDR2: SGHNT, YYREEE (reference sequence). V shed 4 bases, J shed 4 bases, and the junction held 5 bases outside the gene matches. CDR3 loop: CASSSSGGAPDTQYF. For the CDR3, the DNA is TGTGCCAGCAGCAGTAGCGGGGGGGCACCAGATACGCAGTATTTT.

The chain has TRBV4-3 and TRBJ2-7; maybe TRBD2 (5 bases). Between the trimmed V and J ends, which lost 1 base and 0 bases, there was a span of 10 bases. In germline, CDR1 is LGHNA, CDR2 YSLEER. The CDR3 is made up of 15 amino acids. The CDR3: CASSQGTGSSYEQYF. The CDR3 DNA reads as TGCGCCAGCAGCCAAGGGACGGGGAGCTCCTACGAGCAGTACTTC.

The chain joins TRBV20-1 to TRBJ2-1; 8 bases are a match to TRBD1. The CDR3 covers 14 residues. The V segment lost 4 bases and the J segment 2 bases; nucleotides outside the gene matches: 4. Germline V gene sequence: CDR1 DFQATT, CDR2 SNEGSKA (reference sequence). CDR3 protein: CSAIGTGAYNEQFF. DNA of the CDR3: TGCAGTGCTATCGGGACAGGAGCCTACAATGAGCAGTTCTTC.

This clonotype was seen just once. As DNA, the CDR3 is TGTGCCAGCAGCCCGGGACTAGCTCCGTACCAAGAGACCCAGTACTTC. Translation gives CASSPGLAPYQETQYF. The chain recombines TRBV7-9 with TRBJ2-5, with 9 bases lining up with TRBD2. J lost 0 bases, V lost 5 bases, and 7 bases had no gene match. Germline V gene data show CDR1 as SEHNR and CDR2 as FQNEAQ (reference sequence). The CDR3 spans 16 residues.

The chain uses TRBV27 and TRBJ2-1; D gene uncertain. Trimming pared 5 bases from V and 7 bases from J, leaving 18 bases between. Germline V gives CDR1 MNHEY, CDR2 SMNVEV (reference sequence). CDR3 size: 15 residues. CDR3 nucleotides: TGTGCCAGCAGTCTGACCCCCGTACTTGGTAATGAGCAGTTCTTC. Translated: CASSLTPVLGNEQFF.